This T cell receptor beta chain stems from a study of CD8 T cells in Susac syndrome. Random hexamers served to reverse transcribe roughly 0.5 to 1 ug RNA. TCRdb called the immunoSEQ multiplex PCR reads again in MiXCR, with one record for every CDR3 protein. The table has around 270,000 distinct CDR3 sequences, over 75% seen once. FACS was used to enrich TEMRA cells, whereas the CD8+ and CD4+ T cells were obtained by negative isolation. Germline loops: CDR1 LGHNA, CDR2 YSLEER. V dropped 0 bases and J dropped 6; count of bases not matched to a gene: 8. This CDR3 has 18 residues. The sequence came from a human donor with multiple sclerosis. This chain uses TRBV4-3 with TRBJ2-2, with 12 positions matching TRBD2. The sample was CD8+ T cells from PBMCs. The CDR3 DNA is TGCGCCAGCAGCCAAGAACGTGGGGCTAGCGGGAGGGCCGGGGAGCTGTTTTTT. This codes for CASSQERGASGRAGELFF.